This T cell receptor (beta chain) comes out of a study of identical twins. TCRdb independently ran MiXCR on the 5' RACE reads; one entry per CDR3 protein. The sample consists of 460,000 or so distinct CDR3 sequences, approximately 15% of them appearing once. Whole-study findings and limits: Excess sharing by twins proved weaker in beta out-of-frame sequences. The conclusions drew on cross-sectional statistical analysis instead of tracking the same donors.

This clonotype showed up just a few times. The target antigen is unknown. The same sample was also used in a study of yellow fever vaccine responses in identical twins.

The sequenced material came from CD4+ T cells sorted from blood. The origin of this receptor is a woman aged 18-30 years in good health.

The chain's CDR3 is CASSLYGEQFF. For the CDR3, the DNA is TGTGCCAGCAGTTTATATGGTGAGCAGTTCTTC. This sequence joins TRBV28 and TRBJ2-1; no reliable D call. With 1 base removed from V and 9 bases from J, the gap between germline ends came to 4 bases. This CDR3 is built from 11 residues. The germline gives CDR1 MDHEN, CDR2 SYDVKM.